A selection of T cell receptor beta chains follows, all from one sample in a study of blood T cell repertoires in COVID-19. Assay used: immunoSEQ multiplex PCR; TCRdb lists only in-frame clones, some missing. This sample has 400,000 or so clones, with about 87% found just once. Sequences were obtained from peripheral blood. Receptor source: a human donor in a cohort sampled during active COVID-19. Both conserved end residues are part of each CDR3. The order of the fields is clone size, J gene, D gene, V gene, CDR3 protein, CDR3 DNA. A D gene is named only where the DNA matches it firmly. Rows give clone size only sometimes, using once, few, many, or a class for an expanded clone.

.	TRBJ2-1	.	TRBV30	CAWEKADRQAGEQFF	TGTGCCTGGGAGAAGGCCGACCGACAGGCAGGTGAGCAGTTCTTC
.	TRBJ1-2	.	TRBV5-4	CASSLIRGGLYGYTF	TGTGCCAGCAGCTTGATAAGGGGGGGGCTCTATGGCTACACCTTC
.	TRBJ2-5	TRBD2	TRBV5-5	CASSLASGAKQETQYF	TGTGCCAGCAGCTTGGCTAGCGGGGCCAAACAAGAGACCCAGTACTTC
few	TRBJ1-1	.	TRBV5-5	CASSSLHRQGGTFF	TGTGCCAGCAGCTCACTTCACCGGCAGGGCGGGACTTTCTTT
once	TRBJ2-6	TRBD1	TRBV3-1/TRBV3-2	CASSQLTGTGDSGANVLTF	TGTGCCAGCAGCCAATTGACCGGGACAGGGGACTCTGGGGCCAACGTCCTGACTTTC
.	TRBJ1-4	TRBD1	TRBV15	CATARDRGEKLFF	TGTGCCACCGCCCGGGACAGAGGGGAAAAACTGTTTTTT
.	TRBJ2-7	.	TRBV29-1	CSVLRHVDSYEQYF	TGCAGCGTTCTCCGACACGTAGACTCCTACGAGCAGTACTTC
.	TRBJ2-3	TRBD2	TRBV7-7	CASSLGAGGSDTQYF	TGTGCTAGCAGCTTAGGGGCGGGGGGCTCAGATACGCAGTATTTT
.	TRBJ1-2	.	TRBV20-1	CSASRGSYGYTF	TGCAGTGCTAGTAGGGGATCCTATGGCTACACCTTC
once	TRBJ2-7	.	TRBV12-3/TRBV12-4	CASSFNRPYEQYF	TGTGCCAGCAGTTTCAACAGGCCATACGAGCAGTACTTC
.	TRBJ1-2	.	TRBV30	CAWSTRGWGYTF	TGTGCCTGGAGTACCAGGGGCTGGGGCTACACCTTC
.	TRBJ1-2	TRBD1	TRBV6-5	CASRDRVGGYTF	TGTGCCAGCAGAGACAGGGTCGGTGGCTACACCTTC
once	TRBJ1-1	TRBD1	TRBV5-8	CASSLEGGWSEAFF	TGTGCCAGCAGCTTGGAAGGGGGCTGGTCTGAAGCTTTCTTT